This TCR beta chain was sequenced in a study of CD8 T cells in Susac syndrome. After extraction with the RNeasy kit, roughly 0.5 to 1 ug of the RNA was reverse transcribed using random hexamers. TCRdb reprocessed the immunoSEQ multiplex PCR reads with MiXCR, giving one entry per CDR3 protein. Of 140,000 to 150,000 distinct CDR3 sequences detected, approximately 95% appear once; the ten largest clones hold approximately 0.12%. This CDR3 has 15 residues. V lost 5 bases and J lost 6; bases outside the gene matches: 6. Germline values: CDR1 SGHTA, CDR2 FQGNSA. The sequenced material came from CD4+ T cells from PBMCs. The rearrangement joins TRBV7-2 to TRBJ2-3; TRBD2 agrees at 12 bases. The TCR was taken from a human donor with multiple sclerosis. The CDR3, as DNA: TGTGCCAGCAGCCCGAGGACTAGCGGGACCGATACGCAGTATTTT. Translating it yields CASSPRTSGTDTQYF.